This T cell receptor (beta chain) was recovered during a study of shared clonotypes between healthy human individuals (dated by TCRdb to the early 2020s). In the study overall: Three men and two women, aged 18 to 49 years, made up the cohort. Per donor, three plates each were used for CD4 naive and CD4 memory, two for CD8 naive, and one for CD8 memory. To estimate repertoire size and how much clonotype sharing occurs between individuals, the study deeply sequenced the blood TCR repertoires of several healthy adults. To increase sequencing depth and limit assay-specific biases, TCR repertoire library preparation and sequencing were carried out by different laboratories using diverse techniques. Between about 0.8 and 8.9 billion PBMCs per donor were obtained by leukapheresis. Study-wide conclusions, independent of this receptor: Higher generation probabilities were observed for clonotypes shared by all four sorted-subset donors than for non-shared clonotypes. The small number of donors limited the genetic and exposure-history diversity represented. Even with the large sequencing depth, rarefaction of the sorted-subset datasets indicated that sequencing was incomplete. Pairwise subsampling indicated that sequencing depth was expected to affect the degree of clonotype sharing among donors. Around 5% of naive CD4, roughly 3.5% of naive CD8, 2.3% of memory CD4, and approximately 0.39% of memory CD8 clonotypes were shared across a few donors. Sampling was restricted to blood, and TCR repertoires in tissues likely differ from the TCR repertoires found in blood. Larger estimated clonotype richness was generally found for naive subsets than for memory subsets.

Using the deep immunoSEQ assay, TCR CDR3 regions were amplified from genomic DNA by multiplex PCR. Extracted genomic DNA from each cell subset was distributed evenly across all wells of several immunoSEQ 96-well plates, and each plate was treated as a replicate. For sorted subsets, each replicate PCR was loaded with approximately 0.2 ug genomic DNA, equivalent to 30,000 or so T cell genomes. Purified libraries were measured with a Qubit 3.0 fluorometer, size-checked on a Bioanalyzer 2100, and measured again with the KAPA Library Quantification kit. A separate single-read 150-cycle Illumina NextSeq 550 flow cell was used to sequence each immunoSEQ 96-well plate. The authors' pipeline ran thus. Because the immunoSEQ output included only junctional sequences and no quality scores, the filtering could not be the same as the filtering used for full-length reads. Sequences were annotated with PyIR, a Python wrapper for IgBLAST v1.9, and V/J genes and CDR3 were assigned using IMGT germline references. Reads were removed for weak V/J assignments (E-value above 1e-6), missing CDR3, stop codons, out-of-frame junctions, or ambiguous translated residues. V3J clonotypes were defined as sequences sharing an identical inferred V gene, J gene, and CDR3 amino acid sequence. Percentage overlap between repertoires was calculated by dividing the number of shared unique clonotypes by the size of the smaller repertoire. Repertoire richness was assessed with RTK rarefaction, the Chao1 estimator, and Recon v2.1 estimates of unobserved clonotypes. For all TCRbeta clonotypes obtained by the gDNA method from a few donors, generation probabilities were computed with OLGA. What TCRdb holds here is the immuneACCESS table cut down to in-frame rearrangements. Part of the clones is not present; checked against another copy, under half of the missing clones reflect an unresolved V gene, and the others are unexplained. That table furnishes V, J and clone size, whereas the DNA furnished D and trimming. The sample table contains hundreds of thousands of clones; only one count was recorded for approximately 73% of them. The top ten clones comprise around 1.8% of the sample.

This clone was seen at least ten times. Its antigen target is currently unknown. The record has no base qualities; no much larger clone is one base away. The donors were healthy, HIV-negative adults who had no recently reported acute infections or vaccinations. Every donor was a Caucasian adult residing in Nashville, Tennessee, USA. CD4+ T cells were enriched through magnetic negative selection, after which naive cells were positively selected on CD45RA and the remaining negative fraction served as the memory subset. Blood was obtained by leukapheresis, after which PBMCs were separated by Ficoll-Histopaque density gradient centrifugation and cryopreserved in liquid nitrogen vapor phase. Analytical flow cytometry was used to check the purity and quantity of every magnetically sorted T cell population. Genomic DNA was isolated from each sorted fraction and quantified by UV absorbance on a Nanodrop 2000c.

The origin of this receptor is a woman aged 25 to 45 in good health. Specimen: memory CD4+ T cells sorted from blood. The cell subset or site tag for this specimen amounts to: CD45RA-negative fraction.

The nucleotide sequence is given as TGTGCCAGCAGCCCGGGAGGGGGGGTCGCGTCCTCCTACAATGAGCAGTTCTTC. Its protein reads: CASSPGGGVASSYNEQFF. This receptor chain uses TRBV7-8 and TRBJ2-1, with 8 bases aligning to TRBD2. The germline V gene provides CDR1 SGHVS and CDR2 FQNEAQ. V lost 5 bases and J lost 0 bases, and the count of bases not matched to a germline gene is 12. Inclusive of the bounding cysteine and phenylalanine, the CDR3 is 18 residues long. The CDR3 DNA has 54 bases and is translated from base 1.